This T cell receptor (beta chain) was sequenced for a study of blood T cell repertoires in COVID-19. Those enrolled in Seattle joined during active infection and were followed longitudinally afterward. The V end lost 10 bases, the J end lost 4 bases, and 16 bases lay between the germline ends. This CDR3 contains 14 residues. Germline lookup yields CDR1 MNHEY and CDR2 SVGAGI. Under the authors' procedure: How many nucleated cells were present was estimated from reference gene primer amplification. Libraries were prepared by immunoSEQ multiplex PCR; TCRdb keeps only in-frame clonotypes and omits some of them. The V and J calls and the clone size are those of that table, but D and trimming were determined from the DNA. The sample lists some 100,000 clones; about 74% were seen once.

The TCR sequence derives from a man aged 65 to 79 with COVID-19, enrolled during active disease. The sequencing sample was made of peripheral blood. This chain uses TRBV6-5 with TRBJ2-2; D not certain. CDR3 nucleotides: TGTGCCACCTCGGGTCGTCCAGCCACCGGGGAGCTGTTTTTT. This gives the protein CATSGRPATGELFF.